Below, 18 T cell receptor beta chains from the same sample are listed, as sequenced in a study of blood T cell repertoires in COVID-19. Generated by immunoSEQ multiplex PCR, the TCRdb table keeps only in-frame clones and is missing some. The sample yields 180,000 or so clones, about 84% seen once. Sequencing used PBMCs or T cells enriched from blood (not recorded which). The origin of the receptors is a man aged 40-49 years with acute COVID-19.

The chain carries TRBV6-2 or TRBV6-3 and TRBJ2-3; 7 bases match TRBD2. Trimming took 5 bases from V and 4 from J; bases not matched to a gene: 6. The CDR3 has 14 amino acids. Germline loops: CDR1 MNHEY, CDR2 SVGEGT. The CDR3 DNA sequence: TGTGCCAGCAGTCGGACTAGTGGTCCAGATACGCAGTATTTT. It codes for CASSRTSGPDTQYF.

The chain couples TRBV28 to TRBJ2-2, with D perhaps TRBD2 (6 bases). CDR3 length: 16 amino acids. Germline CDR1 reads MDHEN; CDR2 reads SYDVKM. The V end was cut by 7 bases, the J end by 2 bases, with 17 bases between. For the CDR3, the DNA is TGTGCCAGCACCGAGGGAGGCGCGGGTAACACCGGGGAGCTGTTTTTT. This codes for CASTEGGAGNTGELFF.

CDR3: CASSPLQGTYNEQFF. DNA of the CDR3: TGCGCCAGCAGCCCTCTTCAGGGCACCTACAATGAGCAGTTCTTC. The rearrangement links TRBV5-1 to TRBJ2-1; perhaps TRBD1 as D (5 bases). Germline V gene sequence: CDR1 SGHRS, CDR2 YFSETQ. The CDR3 has 15 residues. The V end was cut by 4 bases, the J end by 2 bases, with 13 bases between.

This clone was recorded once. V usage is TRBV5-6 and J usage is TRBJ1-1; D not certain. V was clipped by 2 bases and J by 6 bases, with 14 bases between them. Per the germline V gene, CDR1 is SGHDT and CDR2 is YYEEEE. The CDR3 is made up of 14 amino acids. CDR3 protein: CASSLEGGRSEAFF. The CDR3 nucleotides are TGTGCCAGCAGCTTAGAGGGAGGGCGGTCTGAAGCTTTCTTT.

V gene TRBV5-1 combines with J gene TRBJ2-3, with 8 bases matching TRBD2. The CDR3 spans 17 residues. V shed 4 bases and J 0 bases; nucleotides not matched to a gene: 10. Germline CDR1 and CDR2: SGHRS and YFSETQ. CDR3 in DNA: TGCGCCAGCAGCCCCAGGACGGGACTAGGGAGCACAGATACGCAGTATTTT. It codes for CASSPRTGLGSTDTQYF.

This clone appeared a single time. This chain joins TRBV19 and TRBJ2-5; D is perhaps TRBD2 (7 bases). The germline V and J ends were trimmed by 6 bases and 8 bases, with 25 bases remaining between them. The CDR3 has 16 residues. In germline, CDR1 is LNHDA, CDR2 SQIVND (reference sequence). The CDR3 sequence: CASSARGLALRETQYF. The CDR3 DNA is TGTGCCAGTAGCGCGCGGGGGCTAGCGCTAAGAGAAACCCAGTACTTC.

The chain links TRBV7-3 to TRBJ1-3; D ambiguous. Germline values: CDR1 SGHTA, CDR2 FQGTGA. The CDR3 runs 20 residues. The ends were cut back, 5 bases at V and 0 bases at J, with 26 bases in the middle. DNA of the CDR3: TGTGCCAGCAGCGGCCGGGAAGTAGATTTAGGCCTTTTCTCTGGAAACACCATATATTTT. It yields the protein CASSGREVDLGLFSGNTIYF.

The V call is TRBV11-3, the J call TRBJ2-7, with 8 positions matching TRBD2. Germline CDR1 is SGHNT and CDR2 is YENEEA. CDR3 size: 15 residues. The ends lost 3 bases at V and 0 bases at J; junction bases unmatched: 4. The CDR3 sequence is CASSLNSGASYEQYF. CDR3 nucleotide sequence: TGTGCCAGCAGCTTGAATAGCGGGGCCTCCTACGAGCAGTACTTC.

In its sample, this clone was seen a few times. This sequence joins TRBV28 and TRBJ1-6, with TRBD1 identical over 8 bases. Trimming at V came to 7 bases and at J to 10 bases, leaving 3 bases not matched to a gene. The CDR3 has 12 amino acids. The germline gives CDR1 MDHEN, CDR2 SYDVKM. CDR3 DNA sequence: TGTGCCAGCATACAGGGGGGATCACCCCTCCACTTT. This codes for CASIQGGSPLHF. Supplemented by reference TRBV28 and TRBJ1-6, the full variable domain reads DVKVTQSSRYLVKRTGEKVFLECVQDMDHENMFWYRQDPGLGLRLIYFSYDVKMKEKGDIPEGYSVSREKKERFSLILESASTNQTSMYLCASIQGGSPLHFGNGTRLTVT.

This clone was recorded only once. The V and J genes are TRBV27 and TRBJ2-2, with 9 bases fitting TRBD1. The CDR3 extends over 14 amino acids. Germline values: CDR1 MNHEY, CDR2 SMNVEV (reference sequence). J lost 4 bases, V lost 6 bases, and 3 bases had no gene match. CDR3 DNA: TGTGCCAGCAGCCGACAGGGGGTCACCGGGGAGCTGTTTTTT. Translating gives CASSRQGVTGELFF.

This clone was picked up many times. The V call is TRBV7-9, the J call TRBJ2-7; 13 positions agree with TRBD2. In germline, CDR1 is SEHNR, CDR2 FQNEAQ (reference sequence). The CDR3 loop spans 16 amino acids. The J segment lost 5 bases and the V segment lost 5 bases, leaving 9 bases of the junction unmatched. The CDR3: CASSHGPGLAGNEQYF. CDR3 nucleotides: TGTGCCAGCAGCCACGGACCGGGACTAGCGGGAAACGAGCAGTACTTC.

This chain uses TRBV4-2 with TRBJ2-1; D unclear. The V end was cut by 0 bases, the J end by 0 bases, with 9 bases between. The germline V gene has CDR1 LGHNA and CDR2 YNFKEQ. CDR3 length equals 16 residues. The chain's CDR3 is CASSQESMLSYNEQFF. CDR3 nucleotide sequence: TGTGCCAGCAGCCAAGAATCTATGCTCTCCTACAATGAGCAGTTCTTC.

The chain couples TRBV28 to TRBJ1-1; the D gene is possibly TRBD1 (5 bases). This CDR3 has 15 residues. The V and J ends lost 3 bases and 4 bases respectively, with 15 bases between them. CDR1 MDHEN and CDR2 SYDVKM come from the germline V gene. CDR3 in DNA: TGTGCCAGCAGTTTCCCTGGGGGGGGGTCCACTGAAGCTTTCTTT. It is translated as CASSFPGGGSTEAFF.

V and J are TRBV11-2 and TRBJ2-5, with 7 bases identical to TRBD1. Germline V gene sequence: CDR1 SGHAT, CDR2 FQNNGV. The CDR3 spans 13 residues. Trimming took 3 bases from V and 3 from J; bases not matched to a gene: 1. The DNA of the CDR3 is TGTGCCAGCAGCTTCGACAGGGAAGAGACCCAGTACTTC. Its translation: CASSFDREETQYF.

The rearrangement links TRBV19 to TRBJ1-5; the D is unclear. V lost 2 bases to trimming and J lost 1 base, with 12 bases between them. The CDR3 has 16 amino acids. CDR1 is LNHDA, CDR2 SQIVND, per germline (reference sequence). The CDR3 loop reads CASSIYRVPSNQPQHF. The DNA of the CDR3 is TGTGCCAGTAGTATATATCGGGTCCCGAGCAATCAGCCCCAGCATTTT. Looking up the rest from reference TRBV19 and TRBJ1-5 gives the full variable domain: DGGITQSPKYLFRKEGQNVTLSCEQNLNHDAMYWYRQDPGQGLRLIYYSQIVNDFQKGDIAEGYSVSREKKESFPLTVTSAQKNPTAFYLCASSIYRVPSNQPQHFGDGTRLSIL.

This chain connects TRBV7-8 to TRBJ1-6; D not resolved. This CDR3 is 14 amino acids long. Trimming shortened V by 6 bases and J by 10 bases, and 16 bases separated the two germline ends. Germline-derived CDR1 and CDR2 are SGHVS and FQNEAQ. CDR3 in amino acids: CASSVSSSSSPLHF. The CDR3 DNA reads TGTGCCAGCAGTGTCTCTTCATCGAGCTCACCCCTCCACTTT.

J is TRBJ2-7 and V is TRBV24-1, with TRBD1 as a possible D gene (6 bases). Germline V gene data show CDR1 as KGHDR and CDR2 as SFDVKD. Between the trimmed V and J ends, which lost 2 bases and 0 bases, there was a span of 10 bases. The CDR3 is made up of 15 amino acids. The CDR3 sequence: CATSDSRQDSYEQYF. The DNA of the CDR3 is TGTGCCACCAGTGATTCTCGACAGGACTCCTACGAGCAGTACTTC.

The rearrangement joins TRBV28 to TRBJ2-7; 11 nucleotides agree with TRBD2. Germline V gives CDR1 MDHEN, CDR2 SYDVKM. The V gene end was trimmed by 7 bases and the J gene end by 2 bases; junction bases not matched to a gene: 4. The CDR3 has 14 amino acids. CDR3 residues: CASTRLAGTYEQYF. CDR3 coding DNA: TGTGCCAGCACCAGACTAGCGGGGACCTACGAGCAGTACTTC.